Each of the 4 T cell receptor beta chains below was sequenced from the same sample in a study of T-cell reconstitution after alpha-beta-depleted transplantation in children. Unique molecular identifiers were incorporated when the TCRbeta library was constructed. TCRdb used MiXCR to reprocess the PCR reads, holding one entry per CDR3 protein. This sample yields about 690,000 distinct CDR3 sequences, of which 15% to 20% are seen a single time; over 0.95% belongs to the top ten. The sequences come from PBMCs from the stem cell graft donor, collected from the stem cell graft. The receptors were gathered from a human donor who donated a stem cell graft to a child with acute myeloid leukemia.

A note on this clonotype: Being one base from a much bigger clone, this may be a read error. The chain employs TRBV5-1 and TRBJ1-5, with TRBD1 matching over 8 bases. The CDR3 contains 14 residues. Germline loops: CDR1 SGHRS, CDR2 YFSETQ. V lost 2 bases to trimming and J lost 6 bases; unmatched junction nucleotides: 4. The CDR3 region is CASSLQQGVQPQHF. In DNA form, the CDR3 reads TGCGCCAGCAGCTTACAACAGGGGGTTCAGCCCCAGCATTTT.

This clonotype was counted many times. The CDR3 loop reads CSVGSGGEETQYF. The CDR3 region has the DNA TGCAGCGTCGGGTCAGGGGGTGAAGAGACCCAGTACTTC. V usage is TRBV29-1 and J usage is TRBJ2-5, with TRBD1 identical over 7 bases. In germline, CDR1 is SQVTM, CDR2 ANQGSEA. The junction had 7 bases not matched to a gene; V was cut back by 6 bases and J by 3 bases. The CDR3 has 13 residues.

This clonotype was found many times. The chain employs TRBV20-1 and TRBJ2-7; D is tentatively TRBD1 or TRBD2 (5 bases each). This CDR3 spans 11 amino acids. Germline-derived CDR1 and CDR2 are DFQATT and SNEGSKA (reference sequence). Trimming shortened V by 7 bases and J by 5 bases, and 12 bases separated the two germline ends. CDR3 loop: CSVYRGHEQYV. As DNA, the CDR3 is TGCAGTGTTTACCGGGGCCACGAGCAGTACGTC.

CDR3 protein: CASSSRQGAISNYGYTF. The CDR3 bases are TGTGCCAGCAGTTCCCGTCAGGGGGCGATCAGTAACTATGGCTACACCTTC. The chain joins TRBV2 to TRBJ1-2, with 8 bases fitting TRBD1. The length of the CDR3 is 17 residues. V was pared by 5 bases and J by 1 base, with 12 bases of the junction left unmatched. Germline-derived CDR1 and CDR2 are SNHLY and FYNNEI.